This T cell receptor (beta chain) was found in a study of blood T cell repertoires in COVID-19. Study details: There were acute and convalescent COVID-19 samples, and they came from the United States, Italy and Spain.

The V segment lost 4 bases and the J segment 3 bases; nucleotides outside the gene matches: 6. This CDR3 region has 15 residues. In germline, CDR1 is ENHRY, CDR2 SYGVKD. As handled by the study authors: By means of reference gene primer amplification, nucleated cell counts were estimated. TCRdb's table, derived via immunoSEQ multiplex PCR, lists solely in-frame clones and lacks some. The V and J calls and clone size come from that table; D and trimming were worked out from the DNA. The sample has about 210,000 clones; approximately 80% are singletons. Participant reports of clinical history set cohort assignment.

Material: PBMCs or T cells enriched from blood (not recorded which). The J gene is TRBJ1-5, the V gene TRBV10-3; TRBD1 matches 7 bases. The sequence came from a man aged 25-45 years with acute COVID-19. This chain's CDR3 is CAISGETGYNQPQHF. The CDR3 nucleotides are TGTGCCATCAGTGGGGAGACAGGGTACAATCAGCCCCAGCATTTT.